The sequence of this T cell receptor beta chain was determined in a study of control samples from healthy donors and cancer patients. Sequencing used immunoSEQ multiplex PCR; TCRdb keeps in-frame clones, though not all of them. The top ten hold 3.5% to 4% of the sample, which has some 130,000 clones, about 94% seen once. The germline gives CDR1 SGHTA, CDR2 FQGNSA. The CDR3 is 15 residues long. V was trimmed by 5 bases and J by 3 bases, leaving 13 bases between them. Sequencing was done on a sample of blood. The clonotype originates from a young man in good health. This chain uses TRBV7-2 with TRBJ2-2, with D hard to call. This chain's CDR3 is CASSRKSIHTGELFF. DNA for the CDR3: TGTGCCAGCAGCCGCAAGAGCATCCACACCGGGGAGCTGTTTTTT. Variable domain in full (rest from reference TRBV7-2 and TRBJ2-2): GAGVSQSPSNKVTEKGKDVELRCDPISGHTALYWYRQSLGQGLEFLIYFQGNSAPDKSGLPSDRFSAERTGGSVSTLTIQRTQQEDSAVYLCASSRKSIHTGELFFGEGSRLTVL.